The clone carrying this T cell receptor beta chain was counted between two and nine times. The antigen is not known. The CDR3 contains 16 residues. V was pared by 2 bases and J by 2 bases, with 8 bases of the junction left unmatched. Germline V gene sequence: CDR1 SGHNT, CDR2 YENEEA. Time point here: blood 2 weeks post-SBRT. As to treatment: 15 Gy SBRT to primary tumor, nephrectomy 4 weeks later. Some clones are missing from TCRdb's copy, which holds only in-frame ones; the method was immunoSEQ multiplex PCR. The profile shows about 130,000 clones, 70% to 90% of them singletons. The data belong to a study of radiation and T cells in renal cell carcinoma. Study outcomes and limitations: No pretreatment tumor biopsies were available for baseline clonotypes.

Material: blood, obtained from a patient whose treatment included radiotherapy and nephrectomy. The V call is TRBV11-3, the J call TRBJ2-5; the match to TRBD2 covers 7 bases. This sequence originates from a woman between 65 and 79 years old with renal cell carcinoma. This CDR3 reads CASSLNSGTKQETQYF. CDR3 sequence (DNA): TGTGCCAGCAGCTTAAACTCAGGGACTAAGCAAGAGACCCAGTACTTC.